Listed below are T cell receptor beta chains from one sample, sequenced in a study of lymphopenia after photon versus proton radiotherapy. Sequenced by immunoSEQ multiplex PCR; TCRdb stores in-frame clones only, minus some. The table records 53,000 or so clones, about 83% of them present only once. The sample here was peripheral blood, taken from a patient treated with photon-based radiotherapy. Receptors originate from a man aged 45-65 years with gastric cancer. Each CDR3 is given with its conserved first and last residue. Fields, in order: J gene, D gene, V gene, clone size, CDR3 DNA, CDR3 protein. A D gene is named only where the DNA matches it firmly. Clone sizes are given selectively: once, few, many, or a class where the clone is expanded.

TRBJ2-5 - TRBV2 - TGTGCCAGCAGGGGGGCCCCGGAGACCCAGTACTTC CASRGAPETQYF
TRBJ1-2 TRBD1 TRBV5-4 - TGTGCCAGCAGCTTGGGCGCAGGGGGCCCCTATGGCTACACCTTC CASSLGAGGPYGYTF
TRBJ2-1 - TRBV28 - TGTGCCAGCACCACCTCGGCGGTAAAACAGTTCTTC CASTTSAVKQFF
TRBJ2-1 TRBD2 TRBV28 few TGTGCCAGCAGTACCGGGGGAGGGACCTACAATGAGCAGTTCTTC CASSTGGGTYNEQFF
TRBJ2-7 TRBD2 TRBV5-5 - TGTGCCAGCAGCAAGGAAGCGGGAGGGAGCTCCTACGAGCAGTACTTC CASSKEAGGSSYEQYF
TRBJ2-5 TRBD2 TRBV19 - TGTGCCAGTAGTATAGTCCGCGGGAGTGGAGGTGAGACCCAGTACTTC CASSIVRGSGGETQYF
TRBJ2-7 - TRBV6-5 - TGTGCCAGCAGTTACATGCAGGGACGCGAGCAGTACTTC CASSYMQGREQYF
TRBJ2-7 TRBD2 TRBV27 - TGTGCCAGCAGTTCCATAGAAGCGGGAACGGCCTACGAGCAGTACTTC CASSSIEAGTAYEQYF
TRBJ1-1 TRBD1 TRBV6-5 - TGTGCCAGCAGTAAGAAGACAGGGGCGAACACTGAAGCTTTCTTT CASSKKTGANTEAFF
TRBJ2-1 TRBD2 TRBV7-2 once TGTGCCAGCATCATTAGCGGGAGGCTCTCCTACAATGAGCAGTTCTTC CASIISGRLSYNEQFF
TRBJ2-3 - TRBV10-1 - TGCGCCAGCAGTGAGTCGAGACTGGGGGGCACAGATACGCAGTATTTT CASSESRLGGTDTQYF
TRBJ1-3 TRBD1 TRBV5-1 many TGCGCCAGCAGTCGAACAGGGGGAAACTCTGGAAACACCATATATTTT CASSRTGGNSGNTIYF
TRBJ2-7 - TRBV2 few TGTGCCAGCACCCCAGGCTGGGAGCAGTACTTC CASTPGWEQYF
TRBJ2-2 TRBD2 TRBV7-8 - TGTGCCAGCAGCACGGGACTAGCGACCGGGGAGCTGTTTTTT CASSTGLATGELFF
TRBJ2-7 - TRBV7-9 - TGTGCCAGCAGCTTAGATTCTGCTAGCGAGGACTCCTACGAGCAGTACTTC CASSLDSASEDSYEQYF
TRBJ1-1 - TRBV29-1 - TGCAGCGTGTTTGGACGGCTGAACACTGAAGCTTTCTTT CSVFGRLNTEAFF